This section outlines one T cell receptor (beta chain) sequence together with its context. Authors' methods: Reference gene primer amplification gave estimated nucleated cell counts. Produced via immunoSEQ multiplex PCR; TCRdb's table is partial and in-frame only. Clone size and V and J calls were adopted from that table, with D and trimming inferred from the DNA. The data show approximately 170,000 clones, around four fifths seen once. Two negative PCRs, clearance, or symptom resolution were required of recovered Cohort 3 donors. CDR3 length: 15 residues. V was cut by 9 bases and J by 4 bases, with 18 bases left in between. Germline V gene lookup returns CDR1 LNHDA and CDR2 SQIVND (reference sequence). The sample belongs to a study of blood T cell repertoires in COVID-19. Overall study context: The origin of the acute and convalescent COVID-19 samples was the United States, Italy and Spain. Sources were T cells, B-cell-depleted T cells, or PBMCs; the material itself was cDNA or gDNA.

The receptor's source is a woman in her forties or fifties who had recovered from COVID-19. Source material: PBMCs or T cells enriched from blood (not recorded which). V usage is TRBV19 and J usage is TRBJ1-4; D possibly corresponds to TRBD1 (5 bases). The CDR3 coding sequence is TGTGCCAGCGTTGAAAGGGGCTCCAGTAATGAAAAACTGTTTTTT. It encodes CASVERGSSNEKLFF.